The 31 T cell receptor beta chains listed next were all sequenced from one sample in a study of T cell responses to AZD1222 COVID-19 vaccine. Repertoires were generated with immunoSEQ multiplex PCR, while TCRdb's copy carries only in-frame clones and drops some. The sample yields over 110,000 clones, approximately 92% seen once. Material: peripheral blood, obtained on day 0 of AZD1222 vaccination. All receptors come from an adult in good health.

J is TRBJ2-5 and V is TRBV6-5; 7 bases map to TRBD2. The CDR3 is made up of 15 amino acids. The germline V gene encodes CDR1 MNHEY and CDR2 SVGAGI. With V trimmed by 4 bases and J by 5 bases, 10 bases remained unmatched. The CDR3 nucleotides are TGTGCCAGCAGTTCGAAGTGGGAGGGAGGGGAGACCCAGTACTTC. This encodes CASSSKWEGGETQYF.

V is TRBV28 and J is TRBJ1-6; tentative D call: TRBD1 (5 bases). Germline V lookup: CDR1 MDHEN, CDR2 SYDVKM. Trimming took 5 bases from V and 10 from J, leaving 18 bases between them. The CDR3 contains 15 residues. The chain's CDR3 is CASSPSSGIWSPLHF. In DNA form, the CDR3 reads TGTGCCAGCAGTCCCTCATCAGGGATTTGGTCACCCCTCCACTTT.

This sequence joins TRBV30 and TRBJ1-2; D is undetermined. Germline assignment: CDR1 GTSNPN and CDR2 SVGIG (reference sequence). The CDR3 runs to 13 residues. Trimming removed 0 bases from V and 6 bases from J, with 11 bases in between. This chain's CDR3 is CAWSVHNSDGYTF. In nucleotides, the CDR3 is TGTGCCTGGAGTGTACATAATTCAGATGGCTACACCTTC.

The chain carries TRBV6-5 and TRBJ1-1, with 7 positions matching TRBD1. This CDR3 contains 14 residues. V lost 6 bases, J lost 3 bases, and 7 bases stayed unmatched. Germline V gene lookup returns CDR1 MNHEY and CDR2 SVGAGI. The CDR3 bases are TGTGCCAGCAGCCTGACAGGGCGGGACACTGAAGCTTTCTTT. It translates to CASSLTGRDTEAFF.

This clone was counted between two and nine times. This rearrangement joins TRBV6-5 to TRBJ2-1; D ambiguous. The V end lost 4 bases, the J end lost 3 bases, and 10 bases lay between the germline ends. Germline V CDR1 and CDR2: MNHEY, SVGAGI. This CDR3 has 14 residues. The DNA for the CDR3 is TGTGCCAGCAGTTTACAGTTCTACTACAATGAGCAGTTCTTC. Translating gives CASSLQFYYNEQFF.

A single count supports this clone. The gene calls are TRBV19 and TRBJ2-7; D ambiguous. The CDR3 has 12 residues. V gave up 3 bases and J gave up 4 bases, with 7 bases separating them. Germline CDR1 and CDR2: LNHDA and SQIVND (reference sequence). CDR3 sequence reads: CASSIPGYEQYF. CDR3 bases: TGTGCCAGTAGTATCCCCGGTTACGAGCAGTACTTC. Looking up the rest from reference TRBV19 and TRBJ2-7 gives the full variable domain: DGGITQSPKYLFRKEGQNVTLSCEQNLNHDAMYWYRQDPGQGLRLIYYSQIVNDFQKGDIAEGYSVSREKKESFPLTVTSAQKNPTAFYLCASSIPGYEQYFGPGTRLTVT.

This clone came up once. The chain couples TRBV23-1 to TRBJ2-1; D could derive from TRBD1 or TRBD2 (5 bases each). TRBV23-1 is known as an ORF, though its function is uncertain. V shed 1 base and J shed 0 bases, with 25 bases lying between them. The CDR3 consists of 21 residues. Written as DNA, the CDR3 is TGCGCCAGCAGTCAATTTAGAGGGGCGGCTACCTGCTTGAGCTCCTACAATGAGCAGTTCTTC. Translation gives CASSQFRGAATCLSSYNEQFF.

This clone showed up just once. The CDR3: CASSSGQGRTNEKLFF. The CDR3 region has the DNA TGTGCCAGCAGTTCGGGACAGGGTAGGACTAATGAAAAACTGTTTTTT. This chain connects TRBV27 to TRBJ1-4, with 9 bases aligning to TRBD1. Germline V CDR1 and CDR2: MNHEY, SMNVEV (reference sequence). Trimming removed 4 bases from V and 2 bases from J; junction bases left unmatched: 5. The CDR3 is 16 amino acids.

The V and J genes are TRBV19 and TRBJ1-2; TRBD1 is a possible D gene (5 bases). Trimming left V 4 bases short and J 0 bases short, with 12 bases between. Germline V gene sequence: CDR1 LNHDA, CDR2 SQIVND (reference sequence). The CDR3 consists of 15 residues. This chain's CDR3 is CASSTGTTANYGYTF. The CDR3 nucleotides are TGTGCCAGTAGTACCGGGACTACAGCTAACTATGGCTACACCTTC.

The chain has TRBV25-1 and TRBJ2-3; TRBD1 agrees at 7 bases. The CDR3 totals 13 residues. Trimming at V came to 8 bases and at J to 4 bases, leaving 6 bases not matched to a gene. The V gene's germline CDR1 is MGHDK and CDR2 SYGVNS. For the CDR3, the DNA is TGTGCCAGCGGTAAAGGGGGCTCAGATACGCAGTATTTT. Its translation is CASGKGGSDTQYF. Combining the CDR3 with reference TRBV25-1 and TRBJ2-3 gives the whole variable domain EADIYQTPRYLVIGTGKKITLECSQTMGHDKMYWYQQDPGMELHLIHYSYGVNSTEKGDLSSESTVSRIRTEHFPLTLESARPSHTSQYLCASGKGGSDTQYFGPGTRLTVL.

This clone was observed once. This chain uses TRBV9 with TRBJ2-3; either TRBD1 or TRBD2 may fit D (5 bases each). The germline V gene encodes CDR1 SGDLS and CDR2 YYNGEE. Deletions cut 0 bases from V and 9 bases from J, with 17 bases between. This CDR3 has 15 amino acids. DNA for the CDR3: TGTGCCAGCAGCGTAGCTACACGAGGGGCAGGGACGCAGTATTTT. This codes for CASSVATRGAGTQYF.

CDR3 protein: CASSLSGNSNQPQHF. As DNA, the CDR3 is TGTGCCAGCAGCTTATCCGGAAATAGCAATCAGCCCCAGCATTTT. This chain joins TRBV7-9 and TRBJ1-5, with D unresolved. The V end was cut by 2 bases, the J end by 0 bases, with 8 bases between. In germline, CDR1 is SEHNR, CDR2 FQNEAQ (reference sequence). The CDR3 covers 15 residues. Together with reference TRBV7-9 and TRBJ1-5, the CDR3 gives the full variable domain: DTGVSQNPRHKITKRGQNVTFRCDPISEHNRLYWYRQTLGQGPEFLTYFQNEAQLEKSRLLSDRFSAERPKGSFSTLEIQRTEQGDSAMYLCASSLSGNSNQPQHFGDGTRLSIL.

The chain carries TRBV6-5 and TRBJ2-1; D might be TRBD1 or TRBD2, each matching 5 bases. The V end lost 6 bases, the J end lost 3 bases, and 12 bases lay between the germline ends. The germline V gene encodes CDR1 MNHEY and CDR2 SVGAGI. The CDR3 is made up of 14 amino acids. The CDR3 is CASSGTSFYNEQFF. The CDR3 nucleotides read TGTGCCAGCAGCGGGACGTCATTCTACAATGAGCAGTTCTTC.

The genes are TRBV5-1 and TRBJ1-1; TRBD1 agrees at 11 bases. The CDR3 is 13 amino acids. Per the germline V gene, CDR1 is SGHRS and CDR2 is YFSETQ. Unmatched junction bases numbered 4, after V lost 9 bases and J lost 3 bases. The CDR3 bases are TGCGCCACCCGGGACAGGGGGGACACTGAAGCTTTCTTT. It is translated as CATRDRGDTEAFF.

The V call is TRBV7-6, the J call TRBJ2-3, with TRBD2 matching 11 bases. V dropped 3 bases and J dropped 1; count of bases not matched to a gene: 6. CDR1 SGHVS and CDR2 FNYEAQ come from the germline V gene. The CDR3 is 17 residues long. The CDR3 sequence is CASSFPRTSGRTDTQYF. The CDR3 nucleotides read TGTGCCAGCAGCTTCCCCAGGACTAGCGGGCGCACAGATACGCAGTATTTT.

The chain uses TRBV6-6 and TRBJ2-1; 7 bases align to TRBD1. The V segment lost 6 bases and the J segment 6 bases; nucleotides outside the gene matches: 5. The germline gives CDR1 MNHNY, CDR2 SVGAGI (reference sequence). This CDR3 is 13 amino acids long. The chain's CDR3 is CASRIQGLNEQFF. For the CDR3, the DNA is TGTGCCAGCAGAATACAGGGGCTCAATGAGCAGTTCTTC.

V gene TRBV6-5 combines with J gene TRBJ2-3; TRBD1 matches 9 bases. The CDR3 is 16 amino acids. CDR1 MNHEY and CDR2 SVGAGI come from the germline V gene. V gave up 0 bases and J gave up 3 bases; unmatched junction bases: 4. In DNA, the CDR3 is TGTGCCAGCAGTTACTCGCCGGACAGGGGAACAGATACGCAGTATTTT. Translating gives CASSYSPDRGTDTQYF.

The CDR3 loop is CASSAAGPFSYGYTF. The CDR3 DNA sequence: TGTGCCAGCAGTGCTGCGGGGCCGTTTTCCTATGGCTACACCTTC. The chain employs TRBV2 and TRBJ1-2, with D perhaps TRBD1 (5 bases). The CDR3 runs 15 residues. Trimming stripped 4 bases from V and 4 bases from J, with 16 bases between. Germline assignment: CDR1 SNHLY and CDR2 FYNNEI. Full variable domain (rest looked up from reference TRBV2 and TRBJ1-2): EPEVTQTPSHQVTQMGQEVILRCVPISNHLYFYWYRQILGQKVEFLVSFYNNEISEKSEIFDDQFSVERPDGSNFTLKIRSTKLEDSAMYFCASSAAGPFSYGYTFGSGTRLTVV.

This CDR3 is CASSLGSLSTDTQYF. The CDR3 nucleotides are TGTGCCAGCAGCTTGGGCAGCTTATCCACAGATACGCAGTATTTT. This chain links TRBV7-9 with TRBJ2-3, with unresolved D. Trimming shortened V by 3 bases and J by 2 bases, and 12 bases separated the two germline ends. The CDR3 runs 15 residues. Germline-derived CDR1 and CDR2 are SEHNR and FQNEAQ (reference sequence).

The chain employs TRBV3-1 (or the pseudogene TRBV3-2) and TRBJ2-3; TRBD2 aligns across 9 bases. V dropped 4 bases and J dropped 3; count of bases not matched to a gene: 8. CDR3 size: 16 residues. Germline assignment: CDR1 LGHDT and CDR2 YNNKEL (reference sequence). CDR3 nucleotide sequence: TGTGCCAGCAGCCCGGGACTAGCCCGGGTAACAGATACGCAGTATTTT. This encodes CASSPGLARVTDTQYF.

The V and J genes are TRBV9 and TRBJ1-6, with 10 bases that match TRBD1. V lost 3 bases, J lost 4 bases, and 1 base stayed unmatched. The CDR3 loop spans 15 amino acids. Germline V gene lookup returns CDR1 SGDLS and CDR2 YYNGEE. The CDR3: CASSAGQGYNSPLHF. Here the CDR3 DNA reads TGTGCCAGCAGCGCGGGACAGGGGTATAATTCACCCCTCCACTTT.

The chain is built from TRBV15 and TRBJ1-1, with D uncertain. Germline V CDR1 and CDR2: LNHNV, YYDKDF (reference sequence). The V end lost 2 bases, the J end lost 1 base, and 14 bases lay between the germline ends. There are 16 residues in the CDR3. The CDR3 DNA sequence: TGTGCCACCAGCAGATCGGTCGTCTCAGGGAACACTGAAGCTTTCTTT. Translation: CATSRSVVSGNTEAFF. The full variable domain, completed using reference TRBV15 and TRBJ1-1, is DAMVIQNPRYQVTQFGKPVTLSCSQTLNHNVMYWYQQKSSQAPKLLFHYYDKDFNNEADTPDNFQSRRPNTSFCFLDIRSPGLGDTAMYLCATSRSVVSGNTEAFFGQGTRLTVV.

This clone was picked up one time. The chain joins TRBV6-5 to TRBJ2-7; no reliable D call. V lost 2 bases and J lost 6, with 17 bases in between. This CDR3 is built from 15 residues. Per the germline V gene, CDR1 is MNHEY and CDR2 is SVGAGI. CDR3 bases: TGTGCCAGCAGTTACGGTATCGCGACCACCTCCGAGCAGTACTTC. Its protein is CASSYGIATTSEQYF.

CDR3 in amino acids: CASSQAPRGFGYGYTF. The CDR3, as DNA: TGCGCCAGCAGCCAAGCACCTCGGGGTTTTGGCTATGGCTACACCTTC. This rearrangement joins TRBV4-3 to TRBJ1-2; D is ambiguous. CDR3 length: 16 amino acids. Trimming removed 1 base at V and 4 bases at J, with 16 bases between. The germline CDR1 and CDR2 sequences are LGHNA and YSLEER.

The chain carries TRBV12-3 or TRBV12-4 and TRBJ2-7; 8 nucleotides match TRBD1. The CDR3 spans 13 residues. After removal of 5 bases from V and 3 bases from J, the junction contained 3 bases not matched to a gene. The chain's CDR3 is CASSRDRGYEQYF. The CDR3 bases are TGTGCCAGCAGTAGAGACAGGGGCTACGAGCAGTACTTC.

The chain couples TRBV27 to TRBJ1-2, with D unresolved. Germline CDR1 MNHEY, CDR2 SMNVEV (reference sequence). V was shortened by 6 bases and J by 3 bases, with 14 bases between the two germline ends. The CDR3 has 14 amino acids. The CDR3 coding sequence is TGTGCCAGCAGGTCATTCAGCGGGGACTATGGCTACACCTTC. Protein product: CASRSFSGDYGYTF.

The V call is TRBV11-3, the J call TRBJ2-3; D may be TRBD1 (5 bases). Deletions cut 1 base from V and 0 bases from J, with 8 bases between. In germline, CDR1 is SGHNT, CDR2 YENEEA. The CDR3 consists of 15 residues. CDR3 sequence (DNA): TGTGCCAGCAGCTTAGGGACAAGGAGCACAGATACGCAGTATTTT. Translated, it gives CASSLGTRSTDTQYF.

The rearrangement links TRBV5-4 to TRBJ2-3; 10 bases agree with TRBD2. V was pared by 4 bases and J by 0 bases, with 5 bases of the junction left unmatched. This CDR3 spans 16 amino acids. Germline V gene sequence: CDR1 SGHNT, CDR2 YYREEE (reference sequence). The CDR3 sequence: CASSHQLAGSTDTQYF. For the CDR3, the DNA is TGTGCCAGCAGCCACCAACTAGCGGGAAGCACAGATACGCAGTATTTT.

A single count supports this clone. This CDR3 is CASQWGEETQYF. In DNA form, the CDR3 reads TGTGCCAGCCAATGGGGGGAAGAGACCCAGTACTTC. The rearrangement joins TRBV6-5 to TRBJ2-5; possible D gene TRBD2, 6 bases. The germline gives CDR1 MNHEY, CDR2 SVGAGI. This CDR3 has 12 amino acids. V lost 8 bases to trimming and J lost 3 bases, with 10 bases between them.

CDR3 nucleotide sequence: TGCGCCAGCAGTGAAGGGGACGCTGGAAACACCATATATTTT. Translation gives CASSEGDAGNTIYF. The chain links TRBV10-2 to TRBJ1-3, with a weak D call TRBD1 (5 bases). V was trimmed by 3 bases and J by 2 bases, leaving 8 bases between them. The CDR3 extends over 14 amino acids. Per germline, CDR1 WSHSY and CDR2 SAAADI.

This rearrangement joins TRBV5-1 to TRBJ1-3; D possibly corresponds to TRBD1 (6 bases). This CDR3 spans 17 amino acids. V was clipped by 4 bases and J by 0 bases, with 17 bases between them. Germline CDR1 is SGHRS and CDR2 is YFSETQ. CDR3: CASSITTGPNSGNTIYF. CDR3 in DNA: TGCGCCAGCAGCATAACAACAGGGCCCAACTCTGGAAACACCATATATTTT.